These 22 T cell receptor beta chains originate from one sample sequenced in a study of technical replicates of blood from a handful of donors. Produced via immunoSEQ multiplex PCR; TCRdb's table is partial and in-frame only. Of tens of thousands of clones listed, around 92% are singletons. Material for sequencing was T cells isolated from PBMCs. Receptors originate from a human donor in good health.

The V and J genes are TRBV5-1 and TRBJ1-1, with TRBD1 as a possible D gene (5 bases). Germline V gene lookup returns CDR1 SGHRS and CDR2 YFSETQ. V lost 4 bases and J lost 1, with 8 bases in between. The CDR3 extends over 13 amino acids. DNA of the CDR3: TGCGCCAGCAGCATAACAGGGAACACTGAAGCTTTCTTT. It specifies CASSITGNTEAFF.

The chain joins TRBV7-8 to TRBJ2-3, with 7 bases that match TRBD2. CDR1 is SGHVS and CDR2 is FQNEAQ in the germline V gene. Trimming cost V 5 bases and J 5 bases; bases outside gene matches: 10. The CDR3 runs to 15 residues. DNA for the CDR3: TGTGCCAGCAGCGAGGGACCTGGGGGGGGAGATACGCAGTATTTT. Residues: CASSEGPGGGDTQYF.

The V gene is TRBV7-3, the J gene TRBJ2-3; D is unclear. The CDR3 runs 12 residues. Germline assignment: CDR1 SGHTA and CDR2 FQGTGA. Trimming pared 2 bases from V and 5 bases from J, leaving 5 bases between. The CDR3 loop reads CASSLSRDTQYF. CDR3 coding DNA: TGTGCCAGCAGCTTATCCAGAGATACGCAGTATTTT.

As DNA, the CDR3 is TGTGCCAGCAGCGTCGGGAGGGCTCCCCTCTACGAGCAGTACTTC. Protein: CASSVGRAPLYEQYF. The chain combines TRBV9 with TRBJ2-7, with 8 bases matching TRBD2. CDR1 and CDR2 from the germline V gene are SGDLS and YYNGEE. The length of the CDR3 is 15 residues. V shed 2 bases, J shed 3 bases, and the junction held 7 bases outside the gene matches.

This rearrangement joins TRBV6-6 to TRBJ1-2; D perhaps matches TRBD1 (5 bases). The CDR3 totals 13 residues. V was trimmed by 5 bases and J by 0 bases, leaving 7 bases between them. Germline V gene data show CDR1 as MNHNY and CDR2 as SVGAGI (reference sequence). CDR3 protein: CASSATANYGYTF. In DNA, the CDR3 is TGTGCCAGCAGTGCGACAGCTAACTATGGCTACACCTTC.

The V and J genes are TRBV19 and TRBJ1-5; D gene unclear. Per the germline V gene, CDR1 is LNHDA and CDR2 is SQIVND (reference sequence). Trimming stripped 5 bases from V and 2 bases from J, with 10 bases between. The CDR3 runs to 14 residues. The CDR3 DNA reads TGTGCCAGTAGTGACAATAATGGCAATCAGCCCCAGCATTTT. It translates to CASSDNNGNQPQHF.

The rearrangement uses TRBV29-1 and TRBJ1-1; possibly TRBD1 for D (6 bases). V gave up 7 bases and J gave up 0 bases, with 12 bases separating them. CDR1 is SQVTM, CDR2 ANQGSEA, per germline. The CDR3 has 13 amino acids. CDR3 DNA sequence: TGCAGCGCCCAGGGGCCTCTGAACACTGAAGCTTTCTTT. Translation gives CSAQGPLNTEAFF.

CDR3 in DNA: TGTGCCAGCAGGAGTGGGGGGGCCGAGGACTATGGCTACACCTTC. Protein sequence: CASRSGGAEDYGYTF. The gene calls are TRBV6-5 and TRBJ1-2; D is possibly TRBD1 (6 bases). Per germline, CDR1 MNHEY and CDR2 SVGAGI. The V end was cut by 6 bases, the J end by 3 bases, with 17 bases between. The CDR3 sequence is 15 residues long.

This clone was found a few times. The chain carries TRBV12-5 and TRBJ1-1; D is unresolved. V shed 2 bases and J shed 2 bases, with 6 bases lying between them. This CDR3 contains 13 residues. Per the germline V gene, CDR1 is LGHNT and CDR2 is FRNRAP. The CDR3 nucleotides are TGTGCTAGTGGTTTGCCCTCTAACACTGAAGCTTTCTTT. Protein sequence: CASGLPSNTEAFF.

V gene TRBV7-9 combines with J gene TRBJ2-7; 7 bases map to TRBD2. The CDR3 has 14 residues. Germline lookup yields CDR1 SEHNR and CDR2 FQNEAQ (reference sequence). V lost 2 bases, J lost 6 bases, and 7 bases stayed unmatched. The CDR3 reads CASSLLAGVREQYF. The CDR3 DNA reads TGTGCCAGCAGCTTACTGGCGGGAGTACGCGAGCAGTACTTC.

This chain connects TRBV20-1 to TRBJ1-1; D gene unclear. CDR3 size: 11 residues. Trimming stripped 3 bases from V and 6 bases from J, with 8 bases between. From germline, CDR1 is DFQATT and CDR2 SNEGSKA (reference sequence). CDR3 in amino acids: CSASGRAEAFF. CDR3 in DNA: TGCAGTGCTAGTGGTCGGGCTGAAGCTTTCTTT.

J is TRBJ1-3 and V is TRBV4-1; TRBD1 might be the D (5 bases). The V gene's germline CDR1 is MGHRA and CDR2 YSYEKL. This CDR3 has 21 residues. The V end lost 0 bases, the J end lost 2 bases, and 26 bases lay between the germline ends. This CDR3 reads CASSQEGGPSWIPNPGNTIYF. The CDR3 DNA sequence: TGCGCCAGCAGCCAAGAGGGGGGACCCTCGTGGATCCCGAACCCTGGAAACACCATATATTTT.

The chain uses TRBV5-8 and TRBJ1-1; TRBD1 aligns across 8 bases. This CDR3 is built from 13 residues. V was pared by 0 bases and J by 10 bases, with 5 bases of the junction left unmatched. CDR1 and CDR2 from the germline V gene are SGHTS and YDEGEE. The CDR3 DNA follows: TGTGCCAGCAGCTTGGCTCCGACAGGGGTAGCTTTCTTT. Protein sequence: CASSLAPTGVAFF. The whole variable domain, filled in from reference TRBV5-8 and TRBJ1-1, reads EAGVTQSPTHLIKTRGQQATLRCSPISGHTSVYWYQQALGLGLQFLLWYDEGEERNRGNFPPRFSGRQFPNYSSELNVNALELEDSALYLCASSLAPTGVAFFGQGTRLTVV.

The genes are TRBV7-9 and TRBJ2-6; TRBD1 is a possible D gene (6 bases). The CDR3 is 18 residues long. Germline V lookup: CDR1 SEHNR, CDR2 FQNEAQ (reference sequence). The germline V and J ends were trimmed by 1 base and 0 bases, with 13 bases remaining between them. CDR3: CASSLGAGVGSGANVLTF. The CDR3 nucleotides are TGTGCCAGCAGCTTAGGGGCAGGGGTCGGCTCTGGGGCCAACGTCCTGACTTTC.

The chain employs TRBV7-9 and TRBJ1-2; 8 bases are shared with TRBD1. This CDR3 comprises 14 residues. J gave up 4 bases and V 6 bases, and 7 bases lay outside the gene matches. Germline V gene lookup returns CDR1 SEHNR and CDR2 FQNEAQ (reference sequence). CDR3 DNA: TGTGCCAGCAGTCCAGGGGGCGGGGGCTATGGCTACACCTTC. Translated, it gives CASSPGGGGYGYTF. The full variable domain, its missing parts supplied by reference TRBV7-9 and TRBJ1-2, is DTGVSQNPRHKITKRGQNVTFRCDPISEHNRLYWYRQTLGQGPEFLTYFQNEAQLEKSRLLSDRFSAERPKGSFSTLEIQRTEQGDSAMYLCASSPGGGGYGYTFGSGTRLTVV.

This chain uses TRBV6-6 with TRBJ2-1; a possible D gene is TRBD2 (6 bases). Germline V gives CDR1 MNHNY, CDR2 SVGAGI (reference sequence). V lost 4 bases and J 5 bases, leaving 15 bases between the germline ends. The CDR3 extends over 15 amino acids. In DNA, the CDR3 is TGTGCCAGCAGTTTAGGGACTCTTCGTAACAATGAGCAGTTCTTC. Its protein is CASSLGTLRNNEQFF.

This chain joins TRBV28 and TRBJ2-5, with no clear D. Germline CDR1 MDHEN, CDR2 SYDVKM. The V end was cut by 2 bases, the J end by 3 bases, with 7 bases between. This CDR3 has 13 residues. The CDR3 here is CASSLGVKETQYF. In DNA, the CDR3 is TGTGCCAGCAGTTTAGGAGTAAAAGAGACCCAGTACTTC.

Only one count was recorded for this clone. The V gene is TRBV14, the J gene TRBJ1-1; D is ambiguous. CDR3 length: 16 residues. Germline V gene data show CDR1 as SGHDN and CDR2 as FVKESK. V lost 0 bases and J 0 bases, leaving 11 bases between the germline ends. The DNA for the CDR3 is TGTGCCAGCAGCCAAGAGGACTGGTTCATGAACACTGAAGCTTTCTTT. Translated, it gives CASSQEDWFMNTEAFF.

V is TRBV5-1 and J is TRBJ2-2; no firm D call. V dropped 0 bases and J dropped 7 bases, with 10 bases sitting between them. The CDR3 is 14 amino acids. The germline V gene encodes CDR1 SGHRS and CDR2 YFSETQ. The CDR3 region is CASSLAPGGGELFF. The CDR3 DNA sequence: TGCGCCAGCAGCTTGGCCCCCGGTGGCGGGGAGCTGTTTTTT.

This sequence joins TRBV25-1 and TRBJ2-7; D may be TRBD1 (5 bases). V dropped 3 bases and J dropped 0 bases, with 12 bases sitting between them. The length of the CDR3 is 15 residues. CDR1 and CDR2 (germline): MGHDK, SYGVNS. CDR3 DNA sequence: TGTGCCAGCAGTGACGGAAGGGGCCTCTCCTACGAGCAGTACTTC. It yields the protein CASSDGRGLSYEQYF.

The chain employs TRBV5-1 and TRBJ1-2; D gene unclear. The V and J ends lost 0 bases and 4 bases respectively, with 10 bases between them. Germline assignment: CDR1 SGHRS and CDR2 YFSETQ. The length of the CDR3 is 14 residues. CDR3 coding DNA: TGCGCCAGCAGCTTGGATTCTTACAGCTATGGCTACACCTTC. It translates to CASSLDSYSYGYTF.

The chain recombines TRBV11-3 with TRBJ1-1, with a tentative D call TRBD1 (5 bases). With 2 bases removed from V and 8 bases from J, the gap between germline ends came to 15 bases. Germline V gene lookup returns CDR1 SGHNT and CDR2 YENEEA. The CDR3 covers 14 residues. In DNA, the CDR3 is TGTGCCAGCAGCTTAAGGGAGGGGTCAGTAGAAGCTTTCTTT. Residues: CASSLREGSVEAFF.